This T cell receptor (beta chain) was identified during a study of graft-versus-host responses after intestinal transplantation. Sequencing was performed with immunoSEQ multiplex PCR; in TCRdb, only in-frame clones are kept and a portion is missing. The sample has 20,000 to 25,000 clones, roughly 94% seen once; the top ten hold about 0.56%. V shed 1 base, J shed 6 bases, and the junction held 8 bases outside the gene matches. From germline, CDR1 is SGHNT and CDR2 YYREEE (reference sequence). The CDR3 contains 15 residues. This clone was seen a single time. The clonotype was recovered from a human patient who received an intestinal transplant, so some T cells may come from the graft donor. Sequenced material: PBMCs, taken 156 days after intestinal transplant. This chain connects TRBV5-4 to TRBJ1-1, with TRBD1 matching 8 bases. CDR3 bases: TGTGCCAGCAGCTTGACTGGACAGGGACTAGCTGAAGCTTTCTTT. Its protein product is CASSLTGQGLAEAFF.